This TCR beta chain was sequenced in a study of cytomegalovirus exposure and HLA in healthy donors. As for the study in general: An analysis done earlier identified 117 million unique TCR beta sequences from about 179 million T cells.

The PCR made use of 60 Vbeta and 13 Jbeta primers. The repertoire was sequenced with immunoSEQ multiplex PCR; TCRdb's copy has only in-frame clones and lacks some. The repertoire holds fewer than 250,000 clones, with about 80% as singletons. This CDR3 has 15 residues. The ends lost 3 bases at V and 5 bases at J; junction bases unmatched: 4. Germline lookup yields CDR1 MNHEY and CDR2 SMNVEV (reference sequence). A few counts support this clone. Its antigen is as yet unknown. Points from the study as a whole: Links to common viral pathogens appeared, in a later analysis, for several of the most significant clusters. There were a few CMV-associated chains whose specificity for CMV antigens was confirmed in vitro. Most of the CMV-associated TCR beta chains (in a later analysis) appeared to be HLA-restricted.

The chain combines TRBV27 with TRBJ2-2, with TRBD2 identical over 9 bases. The sequencing sample was made of PBMCs. This sequence originates from a male donor in good health and CMV-seronegative. CDR3 in amino acids: CASSLRAGGTGELFF. CDR3 DNA sequence: TGTGCCAGCAGTTTGAGGGCGGGGGGGACCGGGGAGCTGTTTTTT.